This is a list of T cell receptor beta chains from one sample in a study of T cell responses to AZD1222 COVID-19 vaccine. The assay was immunoSEQ multiplex PCR, and TCRdb's table has in-frame clones only and misses some. The sample holds 160,000 or so clones, just over 90% seen once. The specimen comprised peripheral blood, sampled 28 days after the second AZD1222 dose. Every receptor here comes from an adult who received the AZD1222 COVID-19 vaccine. The CDR3 runs from the conserved cysteine through the conserved F or W. The D gene is left open where the match is weak. Only part of the rows carry a size: once, few, many, or a class if the clone is expanded.

cdr3_aa cdr3_nt j_call v_call d_call clone_size cdr3_length
CASSSEGDEKLFF TGTGCCAGCAGTTCGGAAGGGGATGAAAAACTGTTTTTT TRBJ1-4 TRBV27 . once 13
CASSERQGTIGANVLTF TGTGCCAGCAGCGAACGTCAGGGGACGATCGGGGCCAACGTCCTGACTTTC TRBJ2-6 TRBV9 . . 17
CASSLVRDARRYGYTF TGTGCCAGCAGCTTAGTCCGGGACGCCCGTCGATATGGCTACACCTTC TRBJ1-2 TRBV13 . . 16
CASSVGDSIYEQFF TGTGCCAGCAGCGTAGGGGATAGCATCTATGAGCAGTTCTTC TRBJ2-1 TRBV9 . . 14
CASSSFSGNTIYF TGTGCCAGCAGTTCCTTCTCTGGAAACACCATATATTTT TRBJ1-3 TRBV7-2 . . 13
CACPRGRGVNTGELFF TGTGCCTGCCCTAGAGGGCGGGGGGTCAACACCGGGGAGCTGTTTTTT TRBJ2-2 TRBV30 TRBD2 . 16
CAISGGNTEAFF TGTGCCATCAGTGGGGGAAACACTGAAGCTTTCTTT TRBJ1-1 TRBV10-3 . . 12
CASQPRDRGEKLFF TGTGCCAGCCAGCCCCGGGACAGGGGTGAAAAACTGTTTTTT TRBJ1-4 TRBV11-2 TRBD1 . 14
CSVERDHGYTF TGCAGCGTTGAAAGGGACCATGGCTACACCTTC TRBJ1-2 TRBV29-1 . . 11
CASEGGSNQPQHF TGTGCCAGCGAGGGAGGGAGCAATCAGCCCCAGCATTTT TRBJ1-5 TRBV2 . . 13
CASSYPQGKGSYEQYF TGTGCCAGCAGTTACCCGCAGGGTAAGGGCTCCTACGAGCAGTACTTC TRBJ2-7 TRBV6-2/TRBV6-3 . . 16
CASSPPGSQAFF TGTGCCAGCTCACCACCAGGGTCTCAAGCTTTCTTT TRBJ1-1 TRBV18 . . 12
CASSVGRISGNTIYF TGTGCCAGCAGCGTAGGACGGATCTCTGGAAACACCATATATTTT TRBJ1-3 TRBV9 . once 15
CASSYSSAYDEQYF TGTGCCAGCAGTTACTCGAGCGCCTATGACGAGCAGTACTTC TRBJ2-7 TRBV6-5 . . 14
CASRPTGGNTEAFF TGTGCCAGCAGGCCGACAGGGGGGAACACTGAAGCTTTCTTT TRBJ1-1 TRBV27 TRBD1 . 14
CASRRQVNTEAFF TGTGCCAGTAGAAGACAGGTGAACACTGAAGCTTTCTTT TRBJ1-1 TRBV19 . . 13
CASRQQVNTEAFF TGTGCCAGCAGGCAACAGGTGAACACTGAAGCTTTCTTT TRBJ1-1 TRBV6-1 . . 13
CASSPGQGGMGAFF TGTGCCAGCTCACCCGGACAGGGGGGAATGGGGGCTTTCTTT TRBJ1-1 TRBV18 TRBD1 . 14
CASSRDYNEQFF TGTGCCAGCAGTCGGGACTACAATGAGCAGTTCTTC TRBJ2-1 TRBV7-9 . . 12
CSASGSYNEQFF TGCAGTGCTAGTGGGTCCTACAATGAGCAGTTCTTC TRBJ2-1 TRBV20-1 . . 12
CAWSLGGGSLDTQYF TGTGCCTGGAGCTTGGGGGGGGGAAGCCTGGATACGCAGTATTTT TRBJ2-3 TRBV30 TRBD2 once 15
CASSWRTRPSTDTQYF TGTGCCAGCAGCTGGAGGACTCGTCCTAGCACAGATACGCAGTATTTT TRBJ2-3 TRBV5-4 . . 16